What follows are 5 T cell receptor beta chains derived from one specimen sequenced in a study of T cell repertoires in cytomegalovirus infection (dated by TCRdb to about 2019). Instrument on record: Illumina HiSeq 1500. TCRdb passed the public sequencing reads through fastp at Q25 and MiXCR, retaining productive beta sequences. Rows merge per CDR3 protein into single entries with the most common DNA and genes. For this sample there are around 740,000 distinct CDR3 sequences; 35% to 45% appear just once. The ten largest account for 2.5% to 3.5% of the sample. Sequenced input: PBMCs. Receptor source: a human donor in good health (CMV status not recorded). Some clones in this sample may be carry-over from other donors' samples.

This clonotype was recorded once. The chain links TRBV5-6 to TRBJ1-2; D unresolved. V was shortened by 3 bases and J by 4 bases, with 22 bases between the two germline ends. The CDR3 extends over 17 amino acids. CDR1 is SGHDT, CDR2 YYEEEE, per germline. The CDR3 sequence is CASSSLTLDGGIYGYTF. CDR3 coding DNA: TGTGCCAGCAGCTCCTTGACCCTGGACGGAGGAATCTATGGCTACACCTTC. Filled out from reference TRBV5-6 and TRBJ1-2, the complete variable domain reads DAGVTQSPTHLIKTRGQQVTLRCSPKSGHDTVSWYQQALGQGPQFIFQYYEEEERQRGNFPDRFSGHQFPNYSSELNVNALLLGDSALYLCASSSLTLDGGIYGYTFGSGTRLTVV.

Only a few counts were recorded for this clonotype. The chain carries TRBV6-4 and TRBJ1-2; perhaps TRBD1 as D (5 bases). V lost 6 bases and J 3 bases, leaving 14 bases between the germline ends. Germline V gives CDR1 MRHNA, CDR2 SNTAGT. The CDR3 spans 14 residues. This chain's CDR3 is CASRPNGAYYGYTF. CDR3 in DNA: TGTGCCAGCAGACCGAACGGGGCTTACTATGGCTACACCTTC.

V is TRBV2 and J is TRBJ1-4, with 11 positions matching TRBD1. The length of the CDR3 is 12 residues. After removal of 2 bases from V and 16 bases from J, the junction contained 3 bases not matched to a gene. Germline V lookup: CDR1 SNHLY, CDR2 FYNNEI. The CDR3 DNA is TGTGCCAGCAGTGAAAGTGGGACAGGGGGGTTTTTT. Amino acids: CASSESGTGGFF.

In the case of this clonotype: One base away lies a much larger clone, so this may be a sequencing read error. CDR3 sequence reads: CASRARNSWANVLTF. In DNA, the CDR3 is TGTGCCAGCAGAGCTCGGAATTCTTGGGCCAACGTCCTGACTTTC. The V call is TRBV12-3 or TRBV12-4, the J call TRBJ2-6; no clear D. The ends were cut back, 6 bases at V and 5 bases at J, with 14 bases in the middle. The length of the CDR3 is 15 residues.

This clonotype appeared many times. The V gene is TRBV7-2, the J gene TRBJ1-1; D call uncertain. The V gene's germline CDR1 is SGHTA and CDR2 FQGNSA. The CDR3 contains 12 residues. V lost 4 bases and J 5 bases, leaving 8 bases between the germline ends. The chain's CDR3 is CASSWGGTEAFF. CDR3 bases: TGTGCCAGCAGCTGGGGTGGTACTGAAGCTTTCTTT.